This TCR beta chain was sequenced in a study of cytomegalovirus exposure and HLA in healthy donors. Study-wide results and caveats: The dataset shows that most TCR sequences were rare, while some public TCRs occurred in many donors.

CDR1 and CDR2 from the germline V gene are SGHVS and FNYEAQ. V lost 5 bases to trimming and J lost 0 bases, with 11 bases between them. The CDR3 spans 16 residues. Remarks on this clone: Its antigen is currently unknown.

PCR amplification relied on 60 Vbeta primers (plus 13 Jbeta primers). Generated by immunoSEQ multiplex PCR, the TCRdb table keeps only in-frame clones and is missing some. The profile covers under 200,000 clones, with 75% to 90% appearing a single time and 1.5% to 2% taken by the ten largest. The sequence derives from a young woman in good health and CMV-seronegative. J is TRBJ1-6 and V is TRBV7-6; a possible D gene is TRBD1 (5 bases). The sequencing input was PBMCs. CDR3 DNA sequence: TGTGCCAGCAGCGACGGGGGGAGCTCCTATAATTCACCCCTCCACTTT. This encodes CASSDGGSSYNSPLHF.